Shown below are 10 T cell receptor beta chains from a single sample sequenced in a study of cytomegalovirus exposure and HLA in healthy donors. This PCR relied on a set of 60 Vbeta primers and 13 Jbeta primers. Produced via immunoSEQ multiplex PCR; TCRdb's table is partial and in-frame only. The sample contains over 100,000 clones, nearly 80% of which appear only once. Sample: PBMCs. The receptors were sampled from a woman aged 25 to 45 in good health and CMV-seropositive.

This clone was seen only once. The chain couples TRBV18 to TRBJ2-1; TRBD2 agrees at 11 bases. This CDR3 region has 17 residues. Trimming took 3 bases from V and 4 from J; bases not matched to a gene: 8. CDR1 and CDR2 from the germline V gene are KGHSH and LQKENI. The CDR3, as DNA: TGTGCCAGCTCACCCATAATAGGGACTAGCGGTTACAATGAGCAGTTCTTC. Translated, it gives CASSPIIGTSGYNEQFF.

This rearrangement joins TRBV28 to TRBJ1-5, with TRBD1 as a possible D gene (5 bases). V lost 5 bases, J lost 0 bases, and 14 bases lay in between. Germline values: CDR1 MDHEN, CDR2 SYDVKM. The CDR3 contains 16 residues. CDR3 in DNA: TGTGCCAGCAGTGAGTTCAGGGTTTATAGCAATCAGCCCCAGCATTTT. It is translated as CASSEFRVYSNQPQHF.

This clone was recorded once. The rearrangement uses TRBV6-5 and TRBJ2-3, with TRBD2 as a possible D gene (5 bases). Germline CDR1 reads MNHEY; CDR2 reads SVGAGI. V was cut by 2 bases and J by 3 bases, with 15 bases left in between. The CDR3 spans 16 residues. The CDR3: CASSYHGFGETDTQYF. CDR3 DNA sequence: TGTGCCAGCAGTTACCATGGGTTTGGGGAGACAGATACGCAGTATTTT.

The chain recombines TRBV7-9 with TRBJ2-2; D ambiguous. Between the trimmed V and J ends, which lost 1 base and 0 bases, there was a span of 15 bases. From germline, CDR1 is SEHNR and CDR2 FQNEAQ (reference sequence). The CDR3 covers 18 residues. The CDR3 bases are TGTGCCAGCAGCTTAGTTTACCTGGGCAAGGCGAACACCGGGGAGCTGTTTTTT. Amino acid sequence: CASSLVYLGKANTGELFF.

This chain joins TRBV7-9 and TRBJ1-1; no clear D. The CDR3 runs to 16 residues. Germline-derived CDR1 and CDR2 are SEHNR and FQNEAQ (reference sequence). With 1 base removed from V and 2 bases from J, the gap between germline ends came to 14 bases. CDR3 in DNA: TGTGCCAGCAGCTTAGGGTTTACAGATAAAAACACTGAAGCTTTCTTT. Translation gives CASSLGFTDKNTEAFF. The full variable domain, completed using reference TRBV7-9 and TRBJ1-1, is DTGVSQNPRHKITKRGQNVTFRCDPISEHNRLYWYRQTLGQGPEFLTYFQNEAQLEKSRLLSDRFSAERPKGSFSTLEIQRTEQGDSAMYLCASSLGFTDKNTEAFFGQGTRLTVV.

This clone showed up just once. The chain's CDR3 is CASSPKAGGYQPQHF. Here the CDR3 DNA reads TGCGCCAGCAGCCCGAAAGCAGGGGGCTATCAGCCCCAGCATTTT. This rearrangement joins TRBV4-1 to TRBJ1-5; the match to TRBD1 covers 8 bases. Germline CDR1 MGHRA, CDR2 YSYEKL. V was clipped by 4 bases and J by 5 bases; unmatched bases: 7. CDR3 length: 15 residues.

The chain uses TRBV5-1 and TRBJ2-5, with D perhaps matching TRBD1 (6 bases). Germline CDR1 and CDR2: SGHRS and YFSETQ. CDR3 length equals 16 residues. Trimming took off 0 bases at V and 0 bases at J, with 12 bases between the two ends. Here the CDR3 reads CASSLAGTSYQETQYF. The CDR3 coding sequence is TGCGCCAGCAGCTTGGCCGGGACATCGTACCAAGAGACCCAGTACTTC.

This chain uses TRBV9 with TRBJ2-7, with TRBD1 identical over 7 bases. Germline loops: CDR1 SGDLS, CDR2 YYNGEE. Losses at the gene ends were 0 bases for V and 4 bases for J; bases not matched to a gene: 4. CDR3 length: 14 residues. CDR3: CASSVEGRGYEQYF. In DNA form, the CDR3 reads TGTGCCAGCAGCGTAGAGGGCAGGGGGTACGAGCAGTACTTC.

The V gene is TRBV5-1, the J gene TRBJ2-2; TRBD2 matches 10 bases. In germline, CDR1 is SGHRS, CDR2 YFSETQ. CDR3 size: 16 residues. Trimming cost V 3 bases and J 7 bases; bases outside gene matches: 9. This CDR3 reads CASSSSGGADGGELFF. The CDR3 bases are TGCGCCAGCAGCTCCAGCGGGGGGGCCGATGGCGGGGAGCTGTTTTTT.

This rearrangement joins TRBV9 to TRBJ1-2; D is possibly TRBD1 (6 bases). From germline, CDR1 is SGDLS and CDR2 YYNGEE. Deletions cut 4 bases from V and 2 bases from J, with 15 bases between. The CDR3 consists of 15 residues. The CDR3 DNA is TGTGCCAGCAGCACCGGACAGAATAGAAACTATGGCTACACCTTC. The encoded protein is CASSTGQNRNYGYTF. Filled out from reference TRBV9 and TRBJ1-2, the complete variable domain reads DSGVTQTPKHLITATGQRVTLRCSPRSGDLSVYWYQQSLDQGLQFLIQYYNGEERAKGNILERFSAQQFPDLHSELNLSSLELGDSALYFCASSTGQNRNYGYTFGSGTRLTVV.